This is a list of T cell receptor beta chains from one sample in a study of cytomegalovirus exposure and HLA in healthy donors. TCRdb's copy holds only in-frame clones and misses some; the assay was immunoSEQ multiplex PCR. The repertoire holds about 88,000 clones, with less than 90% as singletons. Sequencing was done on a sample of PBMCs. The receptors originated from a woman between 18 and 29 years old in good health and CMV-seropositive. CDR3s include the opening cysteine and the closing phenylalanine or tryptophan. D genes are given only for firm matches. The listing skips clone size in some rows; elsewhere it reads once, few, many or a size class.

v_call: TRBV5-1; j_call: TRBJ2-5; d_call: -; clone_size: -; cdr3_aa: CASSLEAGGKTTQYF; cdr3_nt: TGCGCCAGCAGCTTGGAGGCAGGAGGAAAGACGACCCAGTACTTC
v_call: TRBV6-1; j_call: TRBJ1-2; d_call: -; clone_size: -; cdr3_aa: CASSETRGYGYTF; cdr3_nt: TGTGCCAGCAGTGAAACCAGGGGCTATGGCTACACCTTC
v_call: TRBV7-6; j_call: TRBJ2-2; d_call: TRBD1; clone_size: -; cdr3_aa: CASRPGTGGFGELFF; cdr3_nt: TGTGCCAGCAGACCCGGGACAGGGGGCTTCGGGGAGCTGTTTTTT
v_call: TRBV9; j_call: TRBJ2-5; d_call: TRBD1; clone_size: -; cdr3_aa: CASSVEGQGGETQYF; cdr3_nt: TGTGCCAGCAGCGTCGAGGGACAGGGTGGAGAGACCCAGTACTTC
v_call: TRBV7-9; j_call: TRBJ1-6; d_call: -; clone_size: -; cdr3_aa: CASRRSQTGDSPLHF; cdr3_nt: TGTGCCAGCAGGCGAAGCCAAACAGGAGATTCACCCCTCCACTTT
v_call: TRBV2; j_call: TRBJ2-5; d_call: TRBD1; clone_size: -; cdr3_aa: CASSEGQGPYRETQYF; cdr3_nt: TGTGCCAGCAGTGAAGGACAGGGCCCATATAGAGAGACCCAGTACTTC
v_call: TRBV6-6; j_call: TRBJ2-1; d_call: TRBD2; clone_size: few; cdr3_aa: CAMSTSGGFDEQFF; cdr3_nt: TGTGCCATGTCTACTAGCGGGGGGTTTGATGAGCAGTTCTTC
v_call: TRBV5-1; j_call: TRBJ2-1; d_call: TRBD2; clone_size: -; cdr3_aa: CASSLRPSGGPSSYNEQFF; cdr3_nt: TGCGCCAGCAGCTTGAGGCCTAGCGGGGGGCCGAGCTCCTACAATGAGCAGTTCTTC
v_call: TRBV5-1; j_call: TRBJ1-4; d_call: TRBD1; clone_size: -; cdr3_aa: CASSPGQGSNEKLFF; cdr3_nt: TGCGCCAGCAGCCCCGGACAGGGATCTAATGAAAAACTGTTTTTT
v_call: TRBV10-3; j_call: TRBJ2-3; d_call: TRBD2; clone_size: -; cdr3_aa: CAIGTEGTRDGGTQYF; cdr3_nt: TGTGCCATCGGGACGGAAGGGACTAGGGACGGGGGGACGCAGTATTTT
v_call: TRBV6-7; j_call: TRBJ1-4; d_call: -; clone_size: -; cdr3_aa: CASSLGTDANEKLFF; cdr3_nt: TGTGCCAGCAGCTTAGGGACTGACGCTAATGAAAAACTGTTTTTT
v_call: TRBV29-1; j_call: TRBJ1-1; d_call: TRBD1; clone_size: once; cdr3_aa: CSVGGGAYTEAFF; cdr3_nt: TGCAGCGTTGGAGGGGGCGCCTACACTGAAGCTTTCTTT
v_call: TRBV30; j_call: TRBJ2-3; d_call: TRBD2; clone_size: -; cdr3_aa: CAWSVRSGGFTDTQYF; cdr3_nt: TGTGCCTGGAGTGTTAGGAGCGGGGGATTCACAGATACGCAGTATTTT
v_call: TRBV6-4; j_call: TRBJ2-1; d_call: -; clone_size: -; cdr3_aa: CASSDFPEGNEQFF; cdr3_nt: TGTGCCAGCAGTGACTTTCCTGAGGGCAATGAGCAGTTCTTC
v_call: TRBV10-3; j_call: TRBJ2-2; d_call: TRBD1; clone_size: -; cdr3_aa: CAIRTGDTGELFF; cdr3_nt: TGTGCCATCAGGACAGGGGACACCGGGGAGCTGTTTTTT
v_call: TRBV13; j_call: TRBJ1-1; d_call: -; clone_size: -; cdr3_aa: CASSPGGLNTEAFF; cdr3_nt: TGTGCCAGCAGCCCCGGCGGGTTGAACACTGAAGCTTTCTTT
v_call: TRBV7-9; j_call: TRBJ2-7; d_call: TRBD2; clone_size: -; cdr3_aa: CASSPSGGLYEQYF; cdr3_nt: TGTGCCAGCAGCCCTAGCGGGGGCCTCTACGAGCAGTACTTC
v_call: TRBV7-8; j_call: TRBJ1-1; d_call: TRBD1; clone_size: -; cdr3_aa: CASSLQQGALTEAFF; cdr3_nt: TGTGCCAGCAGCTTGCAACAGGGGGCTTTAACTGAAGCTTTCTTT
v_call: TRBV5-5; j_call: TRBJ1-1; d_call: -; clone_size: once; cdr3_aa: CASSPNTEAFF; cdr3_nt: TGTGCCAGCAGCCCTAACACTGAAGCTTTCTTT
v_call: TRBV7-2; j_call: TRBJ2-3; d_call: TRBD2; clone_size: -; cdr3_aa: CASSLMVAGGTDTQYF; cdr3_nt: TGTGCCAGCAGCTTAATGGTAGCGGGGGGCACAGATACGCAGTATTTT
v_call: TRBV29-1; j_call: TRBJ1-5; d_call: -; clone_size: -; cdr3_aa: CSVEEVSGQPQHF; cdr3_nt: TGCAGCGTTGAAGAGGTTTCGGGTCAGCCCCAGCATTTT
v_call: TRBV25-1; j_call: TRBJ2-1; d_call: TRBD1; clone_size: -; cdr3_aa: CASSPTGTGGYNEQFF; cdr3_nt: TGTGCCAGCAGCCCTACCGGGACAGGGGGCTACAATGAGCAGTTCTTC
v_call: TRBV6-6; j_call: TRBJ1-4; d_call: -; clone_size: -; cdr3_aa: CASSRDSDEKLFF; cdr3_nt: TGTGCCAGCAGCCGGGACTCCGATGAAAAACTGTTTTTT
v_call: TRBV23-1; j_call: TRBJ2-1; d_call: TRBD1; clone_size: few; cdr3_aa: CASSQAIGQGGVNEQFF; cdr3_nt: TGCGCCAGCAGTCAGGCAATAGGACAGGGAGGAGTCAATGAGCAGTTCTTC
v_call: TRBV2; j_call: TRBJ2-1; d_call: TRBD2; clone_size: -; cdr3_aa: CASSERASGGYNEQFF; cdr3_nt: TGTGCCAGCAGTGAAAGGGCTAGCGGGGGGTACAATGAGCAGTTCTTC
v_call: TRBV30; j_call: TRBJ1-5; d_call: -; clone_size: -; cdr3_aa: CAWSGLVGNQPQHF; cdr3_nt: TGTGCCTGGAGTGGGCTTGTTGGCAATCAGCCCCAGCATTTT
v_call: TRBV10-3; j_call: TRBJ2-3; d_call: -; clone_size: -; cdr3_aa: CAIHSTDTQYF; cdr3_nt: TGTGCCATACACAGCACAGATACGCAGTATTTT
v_call: TRBV6-5; j_call: TRBJ2-3; d_call: -; clone_size: -; cdr3_aa: CASSYGPGRGTDTQYF; cdr3_nt: TGTGCCAGCAGTTACGGCCCGGGGAGGGGGACAGATACGCAGTATTTT
v_call: TRBV9; j_call: TRBJ2-7; d_call: TRBD2; clone_size: -; cdr3_aa: CASSVDGGGYEQYF; cdr3_nt: TGTGCCAGCAGCGTAGACGGGGGGGGCTACGAGCAGTACTTC
v_call: TRBV9; j_call: TRBJ2-5; d_call: TRBD2; clone_size: -; cdr3_aa: CASSMSGGAKETQYF; cdr3_nt: TGTGCCAGCAGCATGAGCGGGGGGGCCAAAGAGACCCAGTACTTC
v_call: TRBV19; j_call: TRBJ2-7; d_call: TRBD1; clone_size: -; cdr3_aa: CASSITGGLYEQYF; cdr3_nt: TGTGCCAGTAGTATAACAGGGGGCCTCTACGAGCAGTACTTC
v_call: TRBV9; j_call: TRBJ1-1; d_call: TRBD1; clone_size: many; cdr3_aa: CASSAGQGSTEAFF; cdr3_nt: TGTGCCAGCAGCGCAGGACAGGGGAGCACTGAAGCTTTCTTT
v_call: TRBV2; j_call: TRBJ2-5; d_call: TRBD2; clone_size: -; cdr3_aa: CASSLAGNQETQYF; cdr3_nt: TGTGCCAGCTCTCTAGCGGGGAATCAAGAGACCCAGTACTTC
v_call: TRBV7-9; j_call: TRBJ1-2; d_call: -; clone_size: -; cdr3_aa: CASSAEASNYGYTF; cdr3_nt: TGTGCCAGCAGCGCGGAGGCCTCTAACTATGGCTACACCTTC
v_call: TRBV5-5; j_call: TRBJ2-2; d_call: -; clone_size: -; cdr3_aa: CASRILPGSDGELFF; cdr3_nt: TGTGCCAGCCGCATTCTCCCGGGGTCGGACGGGGAGCTGTTTTTT
v_call: TRBV9; j_call: TRBJ1-2; d_call: -; clone_size: -; cdr3_aa: CASSVARGYGYTF; cdr3_nt: TGTGCCAGCAGCGTAGCTAGGGGCTATGGCTACACCTTC
v_call: TRBV9; j_call: TRBJ2-5; d_call: TRBD2; clone_size: -; cdr3_aa: CASSVGGGAQETQYF; cdr3_nt: TGTGCCAGCAGCGTAGGCGGGGGAGCGCAAGAGACCCAGTACTTC
v_call: TRBV9; j_call: TRBJ2-7; d_call: -; clone_size: -; cdr3_aa: CASTLSGSFGDEQYF; cdr3_nt: TGTGCCAGCACCCTCTCCGGGTCTTTCGGGGACGAGCAGTACTTC
v_call: TRBV4-1; j_call: TRBJ2-1; d_call: -; clone_size: -; cdr3_aa: CASSLPDTNNEQFF; cdr3_nt: TGCGCCAGCAGCCTGCCGGACACCAACAATGAGCAGTTCTTC
v_call: TRBV9; j_call: TRBJ1-6; d_call: -; clone_size: -; cdr3_aa: CASKARPGNSPLHF; cdr3_nt: TGTGCCAGCAAAGCTAGGCCAGGGAATTCACCCCTCCACTTT
v_call: TRBV4-1; j_call: TRBJ1-5; d_call: -; clone_size: once; cdr3_aa: CASRPGNSNQPQHF; cdr3_nt: TGCGCCAGCAGACCCGGGAATAGCAATCAGCCCCAGCATTTT
v_call: TRBV6-1; j_call: TRBJ1-5; d_call: -; clone_size: -; cdr3_aa: CASSGTFDQPQHF; cdr3_nt: TGTGCCAGCAGTGGGACATTCGATCAGCCCCAGCATTTT